Following are 3 T cell receptor beta chains from one sample sequenced in a study of T cells in women clearing cervical HPV infection. This table comes from immunoSEQ multiplex PCR, and its TCRdb copy is limited to in-frame clones, with some not included. This sample lists under 50,000 clones; its ten largest clones have 6.4%. Material: blood buffy coat. Every receptor here comes from a woman aged 18 to 75 with a cervical HPV16 infection that either progressed to CIN3+ or cleared (not recorded which).

Comment on this clone: Sequencing ends 3 residues short of the CDR3 end; the germline J gene provides the rest. The chain uses TRBV7-6 and TRBJ2-3; no reliable D call. Trimming cost V 7 bases and J 4 bases, with 9 bases left between them. Germline CDR1 reads SGHVS; CDR2 reads FNYEAQ. The CDR3 contains 12 residues. CDR3 DNA, as far as it was read: TGTGCCAGCAAGGGTGGTCCAGATACG. Translating it yields CASKGGPDT. The full CDR3 protein reads CASKGGPDTQYF.

About this clone itself: The read falls 3 residues short of the CDR3 end, and the missing part is taken from the germline J gene. This chain joins TRBV12-5 and TRBJ2-3; a possible D gene is TRBD2 (6 bases). This CDR3 has 16 residues. Germline values: CDR1 LGHNT, CDR2 FRNRAP. V shed 1 base and J shed 4 bases, with 15 bases lying between them. Partial CDR3 DNA: TGTGCTAGTGGTTTGGGGGACTCGGAAGGGGCAGATACG. Its translation is CASGLGDSEGADT. The entire CDR3 reads CASGLGDSEGADTQYF. Full variable domain (rest looked up from reference TRBV12-5 and TRBJ2-3): DARVTQTPRHKVTEMGQEVTMRCQPILGHNTVFWYRQTMMQGLELLAYFRNRAPLDDSGMPKDRFSAEMPDATLATLKIQPSEPRDSAVYFCASGLGDSEGADTQYFGPGTRLTVL.

Points on this clone: The CDR3 end is not reached by the read, which stops 3 residues before it; the germline J gene fills it in. The chain employs TRBV19 and TRBJ1-2; D possibly corresponds to TRBD1 (5 bases). The germline V gene encodes CDR1 LNHDA and CDR2 SQIVND (reference sequence). V was clipped by 2 bases and J by 4 bases, with 14 bases between them. This CDR3 spans 15 amino acids. CDR3 amino acids: CASSIMSGGFYGYTF. CDR3 DNA (partial): TGTGCCAGTAGTATAATGTCCGGGGGGTTCTATGGC.